Below are 7 T cell receptor beta chains sequenced from a single sample in a study of blood T cell repertoires in COVID-19. Some clones are missing from TCRdb's copy, which holds only in-frame ones; the method was immunoSEQ multiplex PCR. Here the sample spans fewer than 80,000 clones, over 60% being singletons. Sequences were obtained from peripheral blood. The origin of the receptors is a human donor in a cohort sampled during active COVID-19.

This clone was seen a few times. The chain employs TRBV7-9 and TRBJ2-7, with TRBD2 identical over 10 bases. Unmatched junction bases numbered 2, after V lost 1 base and J lost 5 bases. This CDR3 has 14 residues. Germline V gene lookup returns CDR1 SEHNR and CDR2 FQNEAQ (reference sequence). This CDR3 is CASSLELAGNEQYF. The CDR3 nucleotides read TGTGCCAGCAGCTTAGAACTAGCGGGGAACGAGCAGTACTTC.

J is TRBJ1-1 and V is TRBV18; 7 bases map to TRBD1. V shed 4 bases and J 0 bases; nucleotides not matched to a gene: 2. The CDR3 is 14 amino acids. Germline values: CDR1 KGHSH, CDR2 LQKENI. CDR3 in DNA: TGTGCCAGCTCACGCCAGGGGGTGAACACTGAAGCTTTCTTT. Translating gives CASSRQGVNTEAFF.

This chain connects TRBV30 to TRBJ2-6; 8 bases are shared with TRBD2. Trimming cost V 1 base and J 3 bases; bases outside gene matches: 2. The CDR3 is 15 residues long. CDR1 and CDR2 (germline): GTSNPN, SVGIG (reference sequence). The CDR3 bases are TGTGCCTGGAGTGGAGCGGGAGATGGGGCCAACGTCCTGACTTTC. Residues: CAWSGAGDGANVLTF.

This clone was detected once. This chain joins TRBV6-2 or TRBV6-3 and TRBJ2-1; 12 positions match TRBD2. Germline V gives CDR1 MNHEY, CDR2 SVGEGT. The CDR3 consists of 15 residues. Germline trimming cut 5 bases from V and 3 bases from J; bases unmatched to any gene: 2. The CDR3 here is CASSLAGGFYNEQFF. The CDR3 DNA follows: TGTGCCAGCAGTCTAGCGGGGGGGTTCTACAATGAGCAGTTCTTC.

This sequence joins TRBV24-1 and TRBJ1-6; D is possibly TRBD1 (5 bases). CDR1 is KGHDR and CDR2 is SFDVKD in the germline V gene. This CDR3 spans 17 amino acids. V was cut by 3 bases and J by 4 bases, with 15 bases left in between. The CDR3 sequence is CATSDPTLGGYNSPLHF. The CDR3 DNA is TGTGCCACCAGTGATCCCACACTGGGGGGATATAATTCACCCCTCCACTTT.

This clone has more than one count but fewer than ten. This sequence joins TRBV7-2 and TRBJ1-1; D gene unclear. Trimming took off 3 bases at V and 1 base at J, with 9 bases between the two ends. CDR1 and CDR2 from the germline V gene are SGHTA and FQGNSA. CDR3 length: 14 residues. CDR3 coding DNA: TGTGCCAGCAGCTTTGGGCAGACGAACACTGAAGCTTTCTTT. It specifies CASSFGQTNTEAFF.

This chain links TRBV24-1 with TRBJ1-2; D unclear. The CDR3 extends over 13 amino acids. CDR1 KGHDR and CDR2 SFDVKD come from the germline V gene. The V end was cut by 3 bases, the J end by 3 bases, with 7 bases between. Written as DNA, the CDR3 is TGTGCCACCAGTGATGTGGAGGACTATGGCTACACCTTC. Protein sequence: CATSDVEDYGYTF.